These T cell receptor beta chains were read from a single sample in a study of cytomegalovirus exposure and HLA in healthy donors. The method was immunoSEQ multiplex PCR; TCRdb's version includes in-frame clones alone and lacks a portion of them. The sample consists of 150,000 to 180,000 clones, roughly 70% of them appearing once. The specimen was PBMCs. The source of these receptors is a man aged 25-40 years in good health and CMV-seronegative. CDR3s include the opening cysteine and the closing phenylalanine or tryptophan. Each record gives: V gene, clone size, D gene, J gene, CDR3 protein, CDR3 DNA. D genes are given only for firm matches. Rows give clone size only sometimes, using once, few, many, or a class for an expanded clone.

TRBV29-1	NA	TRBD2	TRBJ2-7	CSVEALGGEGYEQYF	TGCAGCGTTGAAGCCCTGGGGGGGGAAGGCTACGAGCAGTACTTC
TRBV28	NA	TRBD1	TRBJ2-5	CASSPHGTGAQETQYF	TGTGCCAGCAGCCCTCACGGGACAGGGGCCCAAGAGACCCAGTACTTC
TRBV7-7	NA	TRBD2	TRBJ2-1	CASSLGTSGVNEQFF	TGTGCTAGCAGCTTAGGGACTAGCGGGGTCAATGAGCAGTTCTTC
TRBV9	NA	NA	TRBJ2-3	CASSVGTTGTDTQYF	TGTGCCAGCAGCGTAGGAACTACGGGCACAGATACGCAGTATTTT
TRBV15	NA	NA	TRBJ1-4	CATSREDWRGGKLFF	TGTGCCACCAGCAGAGAAGACTGGAGAGGCGGAAAACTGTTTTTT
TRBV28	NA	TRBD1	TRBJ2-7	CASSFGQGDIYEQYF	TGTGCCAGCAGTTTCGGACAGGGGGATATCTACGAGCAGTACTTC
TRBV7-9	NA	TRBD1	TRBJ2-1	CASSLRTGGNEQFF	TGTGCCAGCAGCCTTCGGACAGGGGGCAATGAGCAGTTCTTC
TRBV19	once	TRBD1	TRBJ1-1	CASSLFYRGNTEAFF	TGTGCCAGTAGTCTTTTCTACAGGGGTAACACTGAAGCTTTCTTT
TRBV15	NA	NA	TRBJ1-2	CATSRPGQNYGYTF	TGTGCCACCAGCAGACCTGGACAGAACTATGGCTACACCTTC
TRBV10-3	NA	NA	TRBJ1-1	CAISSGVSTEAFF	TGTGCCATCAGCTCAGGGGTTAGCACTGAAGCTTTCTTT
TRBV5-1	NA	TRBD2	TRBJ2-3	CASSFTSGGITDTQYF	TGCGCCAGCAGCTTTACTAGCGGGGGAATCACAGATACGCAGTATTTT
TRBV2	NA	NA	TRBJ2-2	CARLTENTGELFF	TGTGCCAGATTGACAGAGAACACCGGGGAGCTGTTTTTT
TRBV2	NA	TRBD1	TRBJ1-2	CASTEGQGAVGNYGYTF	TGTGCCAGCACCGAAGGGCAGGGGGCGGTGGGGAACTATGGCTACACCTTC
TRBV7-9	NA	TRBD1	TRBJ1-1	CASSLDRAETEAFF	TGTGCCAGCAGCTTGGACAGGGCGGAAACTGAAGCTTTCTTT
TRBV11-2	NA	TRBD1	TRBJ1-2	CASRTGTEWGYTF	TGTGCCAGCAGGACCGGGACAGAGTGGGGCTACACCTTC
TRBV28	NA	NA	TRBJ1-3	CASSEALKVRNTIYF	TGTGCCAGCAGCGAGGCCCTAAAGGTGCGAAACACCATATATTTT
TRBV7-8	NA	NA	TRBJ1-6	CASSPGLSSYNSPLHF	TGTGCCAGCAGTCCCGGACTAAGCTCCTATAATTCACCCCTCCACTTT
TRBV5-1	NA	NA	TRBJ1-1	CASRQGSDGTEAFF	TGCGCCAGCAGACAGGGTTCCGATGGCACTGAAGCTTTCTTT
TRBV6-5	once	NA	TRBJ1-4	CASSQTGMGEKLFF	TGTGCCAGCAGCCAAACAGGGATGGGCGAAAAACTGTTTTTT
TRBV7-2	few	NA	TRBJ2-7	CASSPPQGRGEQYF	TGTGCCAGCAGCCCCCCCCAGGGGCGAGGCGAGCAGTACTTC
TRBV5-1	NA	NA	TRBJ2-3	CASSLGGQSTDTQYF	TGCGCCAGCAGCTTAGGCGGCCAAAGCACAGATACGCAGTATTTT
TRBV9	NA	TRBD1	TRBJ2-7	CASSVDGTGQYEQYF	TGTGCCAGCAGCGTAGACGGGACAGGACAATACGAGCAGTACTTC
TRBV15	NA	TRBD1	TRBJ2-7	CATRGTGNYEQYF	TGTGCCACCAGGGGGACAGGGAATTACGAGCAGTACTTC
TRBV2	NA	TRBD1	TRBJ1-4	CASRSGQGREKLFF	TGTGCCAGCAGATCTGGACAGGGCAGGGAAAAACTGTTTTTT
TRBV6-4	NA	TRBD1	TRBJ1-5	CASSGPQLDRGDQPQHF	TGTGCCAGCAGTGGCCCCCAGTTGGACAGGGGAGATCAGCCCCAGCATTTT
TRBV19	few	TRBD1	TRBJ1-1	CASSFPGGTEAFF	TGTGCCAGTAGTTTCCCAGGGGGCACTGAAGCTTTCTTT
TRBV6-4	few	NA	TRBJ1-1	CASSDFLGQNPNTEAFF	TGTGCCAGCAGTGACTTTCTCGGACAGAATCCGAACACTGAAGCTTTCTTT
TRBV19	NA	TRBD1	TRBJ1-4	CASSPRDRGLVVEKLFF	TGTGCCAGTAGTCCCAGGGACAGGGGGCTAGTGGTTGAAAAACTGTTTTTT
TRBV9	few	NA	TRBJ2-2	CASSVTQGLMNTGELFF	TGTGCCAGCAGCGTGACACAGGGATTAATGAACACCGGGGAGCTGTTTTTT
TRBV4-2	NA	TRBD2	TRBJ2-1	CASSRLAGGRDEQFF	TGTGCCAGCAGCCGACTAGCGGGGGGCCGGGATGAGCAGTTCTTC
TRBV6-4	NA	TRBD1	TRBJ1-1	CASSPDRGMDTEAFF	TGTGCCAGCAGCCCGGACAGGGGGATGGACACTGAAGCTTTCTTT
TRBV29-1	once	NA	TRBJ2-5	CSAKARGETQYF	TGCAGCGCCAAGGCCCGCGGGGAGACCCAGTACTTC
TRBV5-1	NA	NA	TRBJ2-7	CASSRETGTAYEQYF	TGCGCCAGCAGCCGTGAGACAGGGACTGCCTACGAGCAGTACTTC
TRBV19	NA	TRBD1	TRBJ1-5	CASSSPPGTGFGNQPQHF	TGTGCCAGTAGTTCCCCGCCCGGGACAGGGTTCGGCAATCAGCCCCAGCATTTT
TRBV4-2	few	NA	TRBJ2-1	CASSQGTTSSYNEQFF	TGTGCCAGCAGCCAAGGGACTACAAGCTCCTACAATGAGCAGTTCTTC
TRBV6-4	few	NA	TRBJ2-3	CASSDSIRGTDTQYF	TGTGCCAGCAGTGACTCGATTCGGGGCACAGATACGCAGTATTTT
TRBV7-7	NA	NA	TRBJ2-1	CASTSSFSSNEQFF	TGTGCTAGCACCTCTAGCTTTTCGTCCAATGAGCAGTTCTTC
TRBV5-1	NA	TRBD2	TRBJ2-5	CASSSEGGRETQYF	TGCGCCAGCAGTTCGGAGGGCGGGAGAGAGACCCAGTACTTC
TRBV19	NA	NA	TRBJ2-3	CASQTAGPLITQYF	TGTGCCAGCCAGACGGCGGGGCCTCTTATAACGCAGTATTTT
TRBV7-8	few	NA	TRBJ1-6	CASQSMAEGSSPLNF	TGTGCCAGCCAATCCATGGCCGAAGGGAGTTCACCCCTCAACTTT
TRBV5-4	NA	TRBD2	TRBJ2-7	CASSADGLVSYEQYF	TGTGCCAGCAGCGCGGATGGACTAGTCTCCTACGAGCAGTACTTC
TRBV2	NA	TRBD1	TRBJ2-7	CASTDRVYEQYF	TGTGCCAGCACGGACAGGGTCTACGAGCAGTACTTC
TRBV6-5	NA	NA	TRBJ2-1	CASSYSGDKYNEQFF	TGTGCCAGCAGTTACTCTGGTGACAAATACAATGAGCAGTTCTTC
TRBV7-2	NA	TRBD1	TRBJ2-7	CASSKPGQGYEQYF	TGTGCCAGCAGCAAGCCGGGACAGGGTTACGAGCAGTACTTC
TRBV15	once	NA	TRBJ2-2	CATSRLRGGELFF	TGTGCCACCAGCAGACTTAGAGGGGGGGAGCTGTTTTTT